The 21 T cell receptor beta chains below were found in one sample sequenced in a study of T cell repertoires in cytomegalovirus infection (dated by TCRdb to the late 2010s). What this sample's treatment or condition label stands for: in vitro stimulation with specific CMV peptide epitopes to enrich CMV-specific T cells. Which antigens these TCRs recognize remains unknown. These reads were obtained on an Illumina HiSeq 1500. TCRdb took the public reads, trimmed them with fastp at Q25, ran MiXCR for clone calling and kept in-frame beta chains. All rows with the same CDR3 protein become a single entry with the most common DNA and genes. Recorded for this sample are 450,000 to 600,000 distinct CDR3 sequences; around 35% of them occurred a single time. The biggest ten clones account for 15% to 20% of the sample. Material: cultured PBMCs, obtained from culture after CMV antigen stimulation. These receptors originate from a human donor in good health (CMV status not recorded). Some clones in this sample may be carry-over from other donors' samples.

This clonotype has more than one count but fewer than ten. The chain couples TRBV7-8 to TRBJ2-4, with D possibly being TRBD1 or TRBD2 (5 bases each). With 2 bases removed from V and 1 base from J, the gap between germline ends came to 12 bases. In germline, CDR1 is SGHVS, CDR2 FQNEAQ. The CDR3 has 16 amino acids. The CDR3 spells CASSLRGAGAKNIQYF. CDR3 in DNA: TGTGCCAGCAGCTTAAGAGGGGCTGGGGCCAAAAACATTCAGTACTTC.

There are a few counts of this clonotype. This chain connects TRBV20-1 to TRBJ1-2; the match to TRBD1 covers 7 bases. The J segment lost 2 bases and the V segment lost 5 bases, leaving 2 bases of the junction unmatched. Germline CDR1 and CDR2: DFQATT and SNEGSKA (reference sequence). The CDR3 totals 12 residues. The CDR3 protein is CSALTGNYGYTF. The CDR3 DNA sequence: TGCAGTGCTCTGACAGGGAACTATGGCTACACCTTC.

This clonotype has more than one count but fewer than ten. This sequence joins TRBV7-2 and TRBJ2-7; D call uncertain. Germline V gene sequence: CDR1 SGHTA, CDR2 FQGNSA. This CDR3 contains 12 residues. The V end was cut by 5 bases, the J end by 9 bases, with 14 bases between. This CDR3 reads CASSPGLGRQYV. The CDR3 nucleotides read TGTGCCAGCAGCCCGGGCCTCGGTCGGCAGTACGTC.

There are many counts of this clonotype. V gene TRBV7-8 combines with J gene TRBJ2-6; D may be TRBD1 (5 bases). Germline V gene data show CDR1 as SGHVS and CDR2 as FQNEAQ. The CDR3 has 15 residues. Trimming removed 1 base from V and 2 bases from J, with 6 bases in between. This CDR3 reads CASSLEGPGANVLTF. In nucleotides, the CDR3 is TGTGCCAGCAGCTTAGAGGGGCCTGGGGCCAACGTCCTGACTTTC.

This clonotype was found many times. The chain links TRBV7-2 to TRBJ2-2; D not resolved. V was cut by 2 bases and J by 1 base, with 8 bases left in between. Germline assignment: CDR1 SGHTA and CDR2 FQGNSA. The CDR3 consists of 15 residues. The chain's CDR3 is CASSLSWGNTGELFF. The CDR3 DNA reads TGTGCCAGCAGCTTATCTTGGGGGAACACCGGGGAGCTGTTTTTT.

This clonotype was observed a few times. This chain connects TRBV12-3 or TRBV12-4 to TRBJ2-5; 7 bases align to TRBD2. The CDR3 contains 16 residues. V trimming: 3 bases; J trimming: 5 bases; junction bases outside the gene matches: 12. In nucleotides, the CDR3 is TGTGCCAGCAGTTTTGGAGGAGCGGGATTTCAGGAGACCCAGTACTTC. It yields the protein CASSFGGAGFQETQYF.

This clonotype was observed a single time. The CDR3 loop reads CASSVSPLAGLNNEQFF. The CDR3 nucleotides read TGTGCCAGCAGCGTCTCTCCGCTAGCGGGGCTAAACAATGAGCAGTTCTTC. The chain employs TRBV7-8 and TRBJ2-1; 9 positions match TRBD2. Germline V lookup: CDR1 SGHVS, CDR2 FQNEAQ. This CDR3 has 17 residues. With V trimmed by 5 bases and J by 5 bases, 13 bases remained unmatched.

The gene calls are TRBV28 and TRBJ1-2, with TRBD1 as a possible D gene (5 bases). Germline lookup yields CDR1 MDHEN and CDR2 SYDVKM. The CDR3 extends over 13 amino acids. V was clipped by 7 bases and J by 7 bases, with 16 bases between them. The CDR3 here is CASNTLPGFGYTF. CDR3 sequence (DNA): TGTGCCAGCAATACGTTGCCAGGGTTTGGCTACACCTTC.

The genes are TRBV4-3 and TRBJ1-5, with D perhaps TRBD1 (6 bases). The CDR3 runs 14 residues. V gave up 2 bases and J gave up 2 bases, with 7 bases separating them. Germline values: CDR1 LGHNA, CDR2 YSLEER. CDR3 DNA sequence: TGCGCCAGCAGCCAATGGACAGGCAATCAGCCCCAGCATTTT. Translating it yields CASSQWTGNQPQHF.

In its sample, this clonotype was seen a few times. The chain combines TRBV11-2 with TRBJ1-2; D is unresolved. V was clipped by 3 bases and J by 8 bases, with 10 bases between them. The CDR3 spans 12 residues. The V gene's germline CDR1 is SGHAT and CDR2 FQNNGV. The CDR3 region has the DNA TGTGCCAGCAGCTTGATTGTCGGGGGCTACACCTTC. It translates to CASSLIVGGYTF.

The rearrangement joins TRBV20-1 to TRBJ1-5; 7 bases are shared with TRBD1. The germline CDR1 and CDR2 sequences are DFQATT and SNEGSKA (reference sequence). CDR3 length: 13 residues. The V and J ends lost 3 bases and 9 bases, in that order; junction bases with no gene match: 8. This CDR3 reads CSARDRRGGPQHF. The CDR3 bases are TGCAGTGCTAGGGACAGGCGAGGGGGGCCCCAGCATTTT.

This rearrangement joins TRBV19 to TRBJ2-1; TRBD1 aligns across 10 bases. V shed 5 bases, J shed 7 bases, and the junction held 11 bases outside the gene matches. The CDR3 has 16 residues. Germline assignment: CDR1 LNHDA and CDR2 SQIVND (reference sequence). The CDR3: CASSEATGGSENEQFF. The CDR3 nucleotides are TGTGCCAGTAGTGAGGCGACAGGGGGCAGTGAAAATGAGCAGTTCTTC. The full variable domain, in which reference TRBV19 and TRBJ2-1 provide the parts outside the CDR3, is DGGITQSPKYLFRKEGQNVTLSCEQNLNHDAMYWYRQDPGQGLRLIYYSQIVNDFQKGDIAEGYSVSREKKESFPLTVTSAQKNPTAFYLCASSEATGGSENEQFFGPGTRLTVL.

The genes are TRBV10-2 and TRBJ1-5, with D perhaps TRBD1 (5 bases). The V and J ends lost 2 bases and 0 bases respectively, with 11 bases between them. The CDR3 has 16 amino acids. Germline CDR1 is WSHSY and CDR2 is SAAADI. The CDR3 region is CASSERAGYSNQPQHF. The CDR3 DNA is TGCGCCAGCAGTGAGAGGGCAGGGTATAGCAATCAGCCCCAGCATTTT.

This clonotype was seen ten or more times. J is TRBJ2-7 and V is TRBV6-1; 10 nucleotides line up with TRBD1. CDR3 length: 16 amino acids. Germline values: CDR1 MNHNS, CDR2 SASEGT. The J segment lost 0 bases and the V segment lost 4 bases, leaving 6 bases of the junction unmatched. CDR3 nucleotides: TGTGCCAGCAGTGCCGGGACAGGGGATAGCTCCTACGAGCAGTACGTC. Residues: CASSAGTGDSSYEQYV.

This clonotype was seen ten or more times. V gene TRBV7-2 combines with J gene TRBJ1-5; D possibly corresponds to TRBD1 (5 bases). Germline loops: CDR1 SGHTA, CDR2 FQGNSA. V shed 1 base and J shed 6 bases, with 13 bases lying between them. The CDR3 contains 15 residues. CDR3 nucleotide sequence: TGTGCCAGCAGCTTAGAGGGGCAGGACGGTCAGCCCCAGCATTTT. This gives the protein CASSLEGQDGQPQHF.

This clonotype has at least ten counts. The chain has TRBV7-6 and TRBJ2-5; unclear D gene. The V gene lost 4 bases and the J gene lost 9 bases, with 18 bases spanning the gap. Germline V gives CDR1 SGHVS, CDR2 FNYEAQ. The length of the CDR3 is 14 residues. For the CDR3, the DNA is TGTGCCAGCAGCTCTCCAATTGGTATGAGTCCCCAGTACTTC. This sequence encodes CASSSPIGMSPQYF.

The V gene is TRBV20-1, the J gene TRBJ2-5; 9 bases are shared with TRBD1. Trimming removed 6 bases from V and 1 base from J; junction bases left unmatched: 6. This CDR3 spans 14 amino acids. Germline V gives CDR1 DFQATT, CDR2 SNEGSKA (reference sequence). The chain's CDR3 is CSATGTGSQETQYF. The CDR3, as DNA: TGCAGTGCAACCGGGACAGGGAGCCAAGAGACCCAGTACTTC.

This clonotype was counted between two and nine times. DNA of the CDR3: TGTGCCAGCAGCTTAGATCCCAGGGGGGTCACTGAAGCTTTCTTT. Translated, it gives CASSLDPRGVTEAFF. The chain recombines TRBV11-2 with TRBJ1-1; TRBD1 aligns across 7 bases. The CDR3 extends over 15 amino acids. The ends lost 0 bases at V and 4 bases at J; junction bases unmatched: 5. From germline, CDR1 is SGHAT and CDR2 FQNNGV.

The chain links TRBV29-1 to TRBJ1-2; D not resolved. The CDR3 runs to 13 residues. CDR1 SQVTM and CDR2 ANQGSEA come from the germline V gene. The V end was cut by 5 bases, the J end by 4 bases, with 14 bases between. The CDR3 sequence: CSVRGSRSYGYTF. DNA of the CDR3: TGCAGCGTTCGCGGATCGAGGTCCTATGGCTACACCTTC.

The chain joins TRBV6-6 to TRBJ1-5; D is unresolved. The V gene lost 0 bases and the J gene lost 6 bases, with 9 bases spanning the gap. Germline CDR1 MNHNY, CDR2 SVGAGI (reference sequence). The CDR3 totals 14 residues. CDR3 DNA: TGTGCCAGCAGTTACTCACAAGGAAGTCAGCCCCAGCATTTT. Residues: CASSYSQGSQPQHF.

This clonotype was found a few times. V usage is TRBV20-1 and J usage is TRBJ2-2; a possible D gene is TRBD1 (6 bases). Germline V gene data show CDR1 as DFQATT and CDR2 as SNEGSKA (reference sequence). CDR3 length: 16 residues. The V end lost 3 bases, the J end lost 0 bases, and 14 bases lay between the germline ends. CDR3 DNA sequence: TGCAGTGCTAGCGAATACAGGGACACGAACACCGGGGAGCTGTTTTTT. Residues: CSASEYRDTNTGELFF.